The present T cell receptor beta chain was sequenced within a study of radiation and T cells in renal cell carcinoma. About this clone: As yet, its antigen is unknown.

Germline CDR1 is MGHDK and CDR2 is SYGVNS. The junction had 9 bases not matched to a gene; V was cut back by 1 base and J by 4 bases. The CDR3 spans 17 residues. Overall study findings and caveats: Pretreatment tumor biopsies were lacking, so baseline clonotypes are unknown.

The assay was immunoSEQ multiplex PCR, and TCRdb's table has in-frame clones only and misses some. The data hold about 77,000 clones, with around four fifths observed a single time. Time point indicated: blood 4 weeks post-SBRT, at nephrectomy. Noted treatment: 15 Gy SBRT to primary tumor, nephrectomy 4 weeks later. The chain recombines TRBV25-1 with TRBJ2-3; TRBD1 matches 9 bases. The sequenced sample was blood, obtained from a patient whose treatment included radiotherapy and nephrectomy. This receptor was taken from a woman between 55 and 75 years old with renal cell carcinoma. CDR3 bases: TGTGCCAGCAGTGAATTCTACGTGGACAGGGGCGCAGATACGCAGTATTTT. Translated: CASSEFYVDRGADTQYF.